This paragraph covers one T cell receptor beta chain sequence. What it recognizes is unknown. Use of 60 Vbeta and 13 Jbeta primers characterized the PCR. The table came from immunoSEQ multiplex PCR; TCRdb's copy has only in-frame clones and leaves some out. The sample consists of some 98,000 clones, about 80% of them appearing once. The CDR3 consists of 12 residues. Trimming cost V 7 bases and J 4 bases; bases outside gene matches: 4. Germline V gene lookup returns CDR1 WSHSY and CDR2 SAAADI. The sample is drawn from a study of cytomegalovirus exposure and HLA in healthy donors. Study findings and constraints: Cytomegalovirus association was listed for 164 TCR beta chains. A classifier reportedly called cytomegalovirus status with high sensitivity and specificity.

The clonotype comes from a human donor in good health. The V call is TRBV10-2, the J call TRBJ2-7; 7 positions agree with TRBD2. The sequenced sample was PBMCs. CDR3 coding DNA: TGCGCCAGCAAGGGAGGGATGTACGAGCAGTACTTC. Translating gives CASKGGMYEQYF.